The 29 T cell receptor beta chains below were found in one sample sequenced in a study of response to subunit inactivated influenza vaccine. TCRdb fed the RT-PCR reads into MiXCR, producing one record per CDR3 protein. The sample lists around 760,000 distinct CDR3 sequences; approximately 15% were seen once. The material sequenced was PBMCs from blood, taken approximately 15 days before vaccination. These receptors came from a man between 50 and 59 years old who received an inactivated influenza vaccine.

The chain has TRBV7-2 and TRBJ2-2; 10 bases agree with TRBD1. Germline values: CDR1 SGHTA, CDR2 FQGNSA. J lost 3 bases, V lost 2 bases, and 3 bases had no gene match. The CDR3 has 16 amino acids. The CDR3 region is CASSLPGTGDTGELFF. CDR3 nucleotides: TGTGCCAGCAGCTTACCCGGGACAGGGGACACCGGGGAGCTGTTTTTT.

The chain is built from TRBV18 and TRBJ1-5; D remains unclear. CDR3 length equals 12 residues. V was cut by 6 bases and J by 0 bases, with 3 bases left in between. CDR1 is KGHSH and CDR2 is LQKENI in the germline V gene. The CDR3, as DNA: TGTGCCAGCTCGACTAGCAATCAGCCCCAGCATTTT. Its protein is CASSTSNQPQHF.

Concerning this clonotype: Likely a read error: the CDR3 ends without its conserved phenylalanine or tryptophan. This rearrangement joins TRBV20-1 to TRBJ1-2, with 7 nucleotides matching TRBD1. The V gene end was trimmed by 3 bases and the J gene end by 7 bases; junction bases not matched to a gene: 8. Per germline, CDR1 DFQATT and CDR2 SNEGSKA (reference sequence). The CDR3 contains 13 residues. This CDR3 is CSARAGTERGYTS. The CDR3, as DNA: TGCAGTGCTAGGGCGGGGACAGAACGTGGCTACACCTCC.

This clonotype has just a few counts. The chain links TRBV10-3 to TRBJ1-1; D remains ambiguous. Between the trimmed V and J ends, which lost 3 bases and 4 bases, there was a span of 9 bases. The CDR3 consists of 13 residues. Germline V CDR1 and CDR2: ENHRY, SYGVKD. CDR3 sequence (DNA): TGTGCCATCAGTGACTACCGGGGCACTGAAGCTTTCTTT. This encodes CAISDYRGTEAFF.

This rearrangement joins TRBV6-2 or TRBV6-3 to TRBJ2-7, with 8 positions matching TRBD1. The CDR3 spans 14 residues. Unmatched junction bases numbered 10, after V lost 8 bases and J lost 4 bases. Per germline, CDR1 MNHEY and CDR2 SVGEGT. The CDR3 is CASRMRTGIYEQYF. The CDR3 bases are TGTGCCAGCCGAATGAGGACAGGGATTTACGAGCAGTACTTC.

This clonotype was counted only a few times. The V gene is TRBV5-1, the J gene TRBJ2-3; 7 nucleotides align to TRBD1. CDR1 is SGHRS and CDR2 is YFSETQ in the germline V gene. V shed 0 bases, J shed 6 bases, and the junction held 7 bases outside the gene matches. The CDR3 extends over 15 amino acids. CDR3 nucleotide sequence: TGCGCCAGCAGCTTGGCGGGCAGGGGGTCGGATACGCAGTATTTT. Translation: CASSLAGRGSDTQYF.

The chain carries TRBV6-2 or TRBV6-3 and TRBJ2-2, with TRBD1 as a possible D gene (5 bases). Trimming left V 5 bases short and J 5 bases short, with 9 bases between. The CDR3 is 13 residues long. Germline V gene sequence: CDR1 MNHEY, CDR2 SVGEGT. In nucleotides, the CDR3 is TGTGCCAGCAGTACGACAGCTACCGGGGAGCTGTTTTTT. It is translated as CASSTTATGELFF.

V gene TRBV15 combines with J gene TRBJ2-7; D may match TRBD1 or TRBD2 (5 bases each). CDR1 is LNHNV and CDR2 is YYDKDF in the germline V gene (reference sequence). The germline V and J ends were trimmed by 5 bases and 5 bases, with 13 bases remaining between them. This CDR3 has 13 residues. This CDR3 is CATSPRDRNEQYF. For the CDR3, the DNA is TGTGCCACCAGCCCCCGGGACCGGAACGAGCAGTACTTC.

The chain recombines TRBV3-1 with TRBJ2-3, with 12 nucleotides matching TRBD2. The V and J ends lost 2 bases and 5 bases, in that order; junction bases with no gene match: 2. The CDR3 length is 15 residues. The V gene's germline CDR1 is LGHDT and CDR2 YNNKEL (reference sequence). DNA of the CDR3: TGTGCCAGCAGCCAATTGACTAGCGGGAGAGATACGCAGTATTTT. Amino acids: CASSQLTSGRDTQYF.

This clonotype has only a few counts. The V call is TRBV5-5, the J call TRBJ2-6; D remains ambiguous. Germline V gene sequence: CDR1 SGHKS, CDR2 YYEKEE (reference sequence). The length of the CDR3 is 15 residues. V was shortened by 2 bases and J by 0 bases, with 6 bases between the two germline ends. The CDR3 region is CASSFSDSGANVLTF. The CDR3 DNA follows: TGTGCCAGCAGCTTTTCGGACTCTGGGGCCAACGTCCTGACTTTC.

In its sample, this clonotype was seen a few times. V usage is TRBV11-2 and J usage is TRBJ1-5; TRBD1 matches 12 bases. Looked up from germline, CDR1 is SGHAT and CDR2 is FQNNGV. There are 19 residues in the CDR3. J gave up 1 base and V 4 bases, and 11 bases lay outside the gene matches. The CDR3 DNA follows: TGTGCCAGCAGCTCCCTTCCGGGACAGGGGGCAAGCAGCAATCAGCCCCAGCATTTT. This codes for CASSSLPGQGASSNQPQHF.

This chain joins TRBV29-1 and TRBJ1-5, with TRBD1 as a possible D gene (5 bases). This CDR3 has 15 amino acids. V lost 4 bases, J lost 2 bases, and 15 bases lay in between. CDR1 SQVTM and CDR2 ANQGSEA come from the germline V gene. CDR3 nucleotides: TGCAGCGTTGTTTATGGGGGTTCGGGCAATCAGCCCCAGCATTTT. It specifies CSVVYGGSGNQPQHF.

The genes are TRBV7-9 and TRBJ2-1; 7 bases are a match to TRBD1. Germline CDR1 and CDR2: SEHNR and FQNEAQ (reference sequence). The CDR3 is 16 amino acids. V lost 4 bases, J lost 4 bases, and 10 bases stayed unmatched. CDR3 protein: CASSSNRGGRYNEQFF. Here the CDR3 DNA reads TGTGCCAGCAGCTCCAACAGGGGTGGAAGGTACAATGAGCAGTTCTTC.

V is TRBV12-3 or TRBV12-4 and J is TRBJ2-1, with 8 bases identical to TRBD2. The CDR3 spans 15 residues. V lost 6 bases, J lost 7 bases, and 11 bases stayed unmatched. For the CDR3, the DNA is TGTGCCAGCAGCCCGAGAGTAGCGGGGTCTAATGAGCAGTTCTTC. It yields the protein CASSPRVAGSNEQFF.

This clonotype turned up a few times. The chain recombines TRBV24-1 with TRBJ1-2; no reliable D call. CDR1 and CDR2 from the germline V gene are KGHDR and SFDVKD. The CDR3 sequence is 15 residues long. Trimming removed 4 bases at V and 9 bases at J, with 20 bases between. CDR3 DNA sequence: TGTGCCACCAGTGACCAGGACGGTCCTGCGATGAGCTACACCTTC. Its translation: CATSDQDGPAMSYTF.

The rearrangement links TRBV7-9 to TRBJ2-7; 7 bases line up with TRBD1. CDR1 and CDR2 from the germline V gene are SEHNR and FQNEAQ (reference sequence). After removal of 5 bases from V and 3 bases from J, the junction contained 10 bases not matched to a gene. This CDR3 is built from 15 residues. This chain's CDR3 is CASSPYRGRGYEQYF. CDR3 DNA sequence: TGTGCCAGCAGCCCCTACAGGGGACGAGGCTACGAGCAGTACTTC.

The chain employs TRBV3-1 and TRBJ2-5, with D maybe TRBD2 (5 bases). CDR1 is LGHDT, CDR2 YNNKEL, per germline (reference sequence). The CDR3 has 12 residues. V lost 0 bases, J lost 9 bases, and 8 bases lay in between. This CDR3 reads CASSQDKRAQYF. The CDR3 region has the DNA TGTGCCAGCAGCCAAGACAAGAGGGCCCAGTACTTC.

In its sample, this clonotype was seen a few times. The J gene is TRBJ2-2, the V gene TRBV11-3; D gene uncertain. Germline values: CDR1 SGHNT, CDR2 YENEEA. The CDR3 has 15 amino acids. The V gene lost 4 bases and the J gene lost 4 bases, with 13 bases spanning the gap. The CDR3 DNA is TGTGCCAGCAGCTCTAGACAATCGGGCACCGGGGAGCTGTTTTTT. It is translated as CASSSRQSGTGELFF.

This clonotype was counted only a few times. This chain connects TRBV12-3 or TRBV12-4 to TRBJ1-2; D gene unclear. Trimming removed 2 bases at V and 5 bases at J, with 9 bases between. The CDR3 covers 13 residues. The CDR3 loop is CASSLNGLYGYTF. The CDR3 DNA sequence: TGTGCCAGCAGTTTAAATGGGCTGTATGGCTACACCTTC.

This clonotype was observed at least ten times. The chain couples TRBV20-1 to TRBJ1-5, with 9 nucleotides matching TRBD1. Germline values: CDR1 DFQATT, CDR2 SNEGSKA (reference sequence). The CDR3 has 15 residues. V shed 6 bases, J shed 1 base, and the junction held 7 bases outside the gene matches. CDR3 coding DNA: TGCAGTGCGACCGGGACAGGGATAAGCAATCAGCCCCAGCATTTT. This codes for CSATGTGISNQPQHF.

This clonotype appeared a few times. The chain links TRBV5-1 to TRBJ1-1, with 8 bases aligning to TRBD1. There are 15 residues in the CDR3. V trimming: 4 bases; J trimming: 9 bases; junction bases outside the gene matches: 14. Germline assignment: CDR1 SGHRS and CDR2 YFSETQ. This CDR3 is CASSPGAGGEGKAFF. The CDR3 DNA reads as TGCGCCAGCAGCCCGGGCGCAGGGGGCGAGGGTAAAGCTTTCTTT.

In this sample, this clonotype turned up many times. The chain employs TRBV2 and TRBJ2-2; D not resolved. The CDR3 is 13 residues long. Trimming shortened V by 11 bases and J by 0 bases, and 10 bases separated the two germline ends. The germline CDR1 and CDR2 sequences are SNHLY and FYNNEI. CDR3 coding DNA: TGTGCCTCGAAACCTACGAACACCGGGGAGCTGTTTTTT. Residues: CASKPTNTGELFF.

V usage is TRBV5-1 and J usage is TRBJ1-4; possibly TRBD1 for D (5 bases). The CDR3 covers 16 residues. V was shortened by 4 bases and J by 1 base, with 14 bases between the two germline ends. The germline CDR1 and CDR2 sequences are SGHRS and YFSETQ. The CDR3 protein is CASSLGPSGTNEKLFF. CDR3 nucleotide sequence: TGCGCCAGCAGCCTGGGACCCTCGGGAACTAATGAAAAACTGTTTTTT.

The chain has TRBV3-1 and TRBJ2-1; 7 nucleotides match TRBD2. The CDR3 has 15 residues. Germline loops: CDR1 LGHDT, CDR2 YNNKEL (reference sequence). Trimming removed 2 bases from V and 6 bases from J; junction bases left unmatched: 7. The CDR3 is CASSQRREGGNEQFF. The CDR3, as DNA: TGTGCCAGCAGCCAACGGAGGGAGGGTGGCAATGAGCAGTTCTTC.

This clonotype has ten or more counts. The chain links TRBV28 to TRBJ1-2; TRBD1 might be the D (5 bases). CDR3 length: 11 amino acids. V lost 8 bases and J 4 bases, leaving 8 bases between the germline ends. Germline CDR1 is MDHEN and CDR2 is SYDVKM. The CDR3 DNA is TGTGCCAGCGGACACGCCTATGGCTACACCTTC. Its translation is CASGHAYGYTF.

The chain links TRBV4-1 to TRBJ2-3; 7 positions agree with TRBD1. The CDR3 spans 16 residues. V lost 2 bases to trimming and J lost 4 bases; unmatched junction nucleotides: 9. In germline, CDR1 is MGHRA, CDR2 YSYEKL. CDR3 protein: CASSQPTGDRPDTQYF. The DNA for the CDR3 is TGCGCCAGCAGCCAACCTACAGGGGATCGGCCAGATACGCAGTATTTT.

The chain carries TRBV11-1 and TRBJ2-3; 7 positions agree with TRBD2. This CDR3 is 21 amino acids long. Germline V gene data show CDR1 as SGHAT and CDR2 as FQDESV (reference sequence). V dropped 4 bases and J dropped 0; count of bases not matched to a gene: 22. CDR3 protein: CASSSNILAAGRRTSTDTQYF. In DNA form, the CDR3 reads TGTGCCAGCAGCTCCAATATCCTAGCGGCGGGGAGAAGAACTAGCACAGATACGCAGTATTTT.

This clonotype came up a few times. The chain employs TRBV20-1 and TRBJ2-2; 7 bases fit TRBD1. Losses at the gene ends were 3 bases for V and 7 bases for J; bases not matched to a gene: 14. Germline V lookup: CDR1 DFQATT, CDR2 SNEGSKA (reference sequence). The CDR3 is made up of 16 amino acids. Here the CDR3 DNA reads TGCAGTGCTAGCCAGGCACAGGGGCCTATGGGCGGGGAGCTGTTTTTT. Protein sequence: CSASQAQGPMGGELFF.

The V call is TRBV4-3, the J call TRBJ2-4; perhaps TRBD1 as D (6 bases). V lost 0 bases and J 0 bases, leaving 18 bases between the germline ends. The CDR3 is made up of 19 amino acids. CDR1 and CDR2 from the germline V gene are LGHNA and YSLEER. CDR3 sequence (DNA): TGCGCCAGCAGCCAAGAGGTTCCCCGGGACATGGTAGCCAAAAACATTCAGTACTTC. Translated, it gives CASSQEVPRDMVAKNIQYF.